This T cell receptor beta chain was retrieved from a study of cytomegalovirus exposure and HLA in healthy donors. This clone has a single count. This CDR3 comprises 15 residues. Trimming took off 8 bases at V and 2 bases at J, with 16 bases between the two ends. Germline V CDR1 and CDR2: SNHLY, FYNNEI. PCR used 60 Vbeta primers and 13 Jbeta primers. Sequenced by immunoSEQ multiplex PCR; TCRdb stores in-frame clones only, minus some. The sample holds about 190,000 clones, around 82% seen once. Each donor was nominally healthy when sampled (though unrecorded immune exposures were likely). This TCR was recovered from a man aged 35-49 years in good health and CMV-seropositive. The chain joins TRBV2 to TRBJ1-5; tentatively, D is TRBD1 (5 bases). Sample: PBMCs. CDR3 region: CASAPGRGGNQPQHF. Here the CDR3 DNA reads TGTGCCAGCGCTCCAGGGAGGGGTGGCAATCAGCCCCAGCATTTT. The variable domain in full, with the rest retrieved from reference TRBV2 and TRBJ1-5, is EPEVTQTPSHQVTQMGQEVILRCVPISNHLYFYWYRQILGQKVEFLVSFYNNEISEKSEIFDDQFSVERPDGSNFTLKIRSTKLEDSAMYFCASAPGRGGNQPQHFGDGTRLSIL.